The rows below give T cell receptor beta chains drawn from one sample of a study of cytomegalovirus exposure and HLA in healthy donors. The assay was immunoSEQ multiplex PCR, and TCRdb's table has in-frame clones only and misses some. The sample lists roughly 140,000 clones; 75% to 85% were seen once. The sample comprised PBMCs. The receptors shown here come from a human donor in good health. CDR3s include the opening cysteine and the closing phenylalanine or tryptophan. The D gene is left open where the match is weak. Size values are once, few and many counts, or a class for expanded clones, and some rows have none.

V gene	J gene	clone size	D gene	CDR3 DNA	CDR3 protein
TRBV5-1	TRBJ2-5	few	-	TGCGCCAGCAGTTTTGACACCCAAGAGACCCAGTACTTC	CASSFDTQETQYF
TRBV30	TRBJ1-3	-	-	TGTGCGACCCAGGGAGGGAACACCATATATTTT	CATQGGNTIYF
TRBV6-5	TRBJ1-2	-	TRBD1	TGTGCCAGCAGTGGGGACAGGGCGATCTATGGCTACACCTTC	CASSGDRAIYGYTF
TRBV4-1	TRBJ2-6	-	-	TGCGCCAGCAGCCCCCACGGCTCTGGGGCCAACGTCCTGACTTTC	CASSPHGSGANVLTF
TRBV6-1	TRBJ2-7	-	-	TGTGCCAGCAGTGAAGCGCTTCTTACCCCGGACTACCGAACCTACAAGCAGTACTTC	CASSEALLTPDYRTYKQYF
TRBV6-6	TRBJ1-1	few	-	TGTGCCAGCAGTTACGGGCAGGAGGAGAGAGCTTTCTTT	CASSYGQEERAFF
TRBV2	TRBJ1-6	-	-	TGTGCCAGCAGCGATGACCTAGACCGATCGAATTCACCCCTCCACTTT	CASSDDLDRSNSPLHF
TRBV7-2	TRBJ2-3	-	TRBD2	TGTGCCAGCAGCTTAGATCAAGCGGGAGTAGATACGCAGTATTTT	CASSLDQAGVDTQYF
TRBV5-6	TRBJ2-5	-	TRBD2	TGTGCCAGCAGCGTATATACGGGACCCCCGGGCGGGGGGACCCAGTACTTC	CASSVYTGPPGGGTQYF
TRBV10-1	TRBJ2-3	-	-	TGCGCCAGCAGTGATGCGGGATACAGCACAGATACGCAGTATTTT	CASSDAGYSTDTQYF
TRBV5-4	TRBJ2-7	-	TRBD2	TGTGCCAGCAGCTTAAAGACTAGCGGGAGCACCGAGCAGTACTTC	CASSLKTSGSTEQYF
TRBV4-1	TRBJ1-1	few	TRBD1	TGCGCCAGCAGCCACCTAACCGGGACAGGGGAGCGAGCTTTCTTT	CASSHLTGTGERAFF
TRBV7-2	TRBJ1-3	few	-	TGTGCCAGCAGCCACGGGACTCAGCTGGATAACACCATATATTTT	CASSHGTQLDNTIYF
TRBV5-1	TRBJ2-5	-	-	TGCGCCAGTGGACTGCCCCAAGAGACCCAGTACTTC	CASGLPQETQYF
TRBV5-1	TRBJ2-7	-	TRBD2	TGCGCCAGCAGCTTGGTTAGCGGGAGATCCGAGCAGTACTTC	CASSLVSGRSEQYF
TRBV5-1	TRBJ2-5	-	-	TGCGCCAGCAGTTCCGAGACTAGTAGGCAGGAGACCCAGTACTTC	CASSSETSRQETQYF
TRBV7-9	TRBJ2-7	-	TRBD2	TGTGCCAGCAGCTTGGCTAGCGGGGGACCGACCTCCTACGAGCAGTACTTC	CASSLASGGPTSYEQYF
TRBV5-4	TRBJ2-1	-	TRBD2	TGTGCCAGCAGCCCATTCCCGGGACTAGCGGTCCTTAGGAAGCAGTTCTTC	CASSPFPGLAVLRKQFF
TRBV25-1	TRBJ2-1	-	TRBD2	TGTGCCAGCAGTGCGGGACTACCCCCTGAGCAGTTCTTC	CASSAGLPPEQFF
TRBV29-1	TRBJ1-1	-	-	TGCAGCGTTGAGCGGGGTTTGGGCACTGAAGCTTTCTTT	CSVERGLGTEAFF
TRBV6-1	TRBJ1-5	-	-	TGTGCCAGCAGAATGACAGACAATCAGCCCCAGCATTTT	CASRMTDNQPQHF
TRBV9	TRBJ2-7	-	TRBD2	TGTGCCAGCAGCGTTCTAGCGGGAGTCGCCTACGAGCAGTACTTC	CASSVLAGVAYEQYF
TRBV4-1	TRBJ2-1	-	-	TGCGCCAGCAGTGGTACGGATGAGCAGTTCTTC	CASSGTDEQFF
TRBV5-4	TRBJ2-1	-	TRBD2	TGTGCCAGCAGCTTGGTCGGGGGGGCTTCCCCTGAGCAGTTCTTC	CASSLVGGASPEQFF
TRBV27	TRBJ1-1	-	-	TGTGCCAGCCTTCGCGGGGTGGACGGGACTGAAGCTTTCTTT	CASLRGVDGTEAFF
TRBV28	TRBJ2-7	few	-	TGTGCCAGCAGTGCCCCCCCCGGCTACGAGCAGTACTTC	CASSAPPGYEQYF
TRBV11-2	TRBJ2-7	-	-	TGTGCCAGCAGCTTAACCGGGAACGAGCAGTACTTC	CASSLTGNEQYF
TRBV14	TRBJ1-6	-	-	TGTGCCAGCAGCCAAGAGTCTGACAGTTCACCCCTCCACTTT	CASSQESDSSPLHF
TRBV30	TRBJ1-1	-	-	TGTGCCTGGAATCCCGGCCCTTCGGGCACTGAAGCTTTCTTT	CAWNPGPSGTEAFF
TRBV28	TRBJ2-7	-	-	TGTGCCAGCAGTCTAACCCACAGCATTCTTTCCTACGAGCAGTACTTC	CASSLTHSILSYEQYF
TRBV5-1	TRBJ2-5	-	-	TGCGCCAGCAGCTCCACTCTCTCCCAAGAGACCCAGTACTTC	CASSSTLSQETQYF
TRBV5-1	TRBJ1-1	-	-	TGCGCCAGCAGCCCGACAATTGGCAGCTTGGACACTGAAGCTTTCTTT	CASSPTIGSLDTEAFF
TRBV6-1	TRBJ1-4	-	TRBD1	TGTGCCAGCAGCGTAGCCGGGACAGCTAATGAAAAACTGTTTTTT	CASSVAGTANEKLFF
TRBV28	TRBJ1-3	-	TRBD1	TGTGCCAGCAGTTTATTCTCCGGACAGGGCTCTGGAAACACCATATATTTT	CASSLFSGQGSGNTIYF
TRBV25-1	TRBJ1-1	-	-	TGTGCCAGCAGGGAGGCGGCCATGAACACTGAAGCTTTCTTT	CASREAAMNTEAFF
TRBV19	TRBJ1-5	-	TRBD1	TGTGCCAGTGATCCGGGACAGGGTGTGGATCAGCCCCAGCATTTT	CASDPGQGVDQPQHF
TRBV5-1	TRBJ1-2	-	-	TGCGCCAGCAGCTACCCTTCGACGGAGTATGGCTACACCTTC	CASSYPSTEYGYTF
TRBV9	TRBJ1-2	-	TRBD1	TGTGCCAGCAGCGAGTTGGACAGGTTGCGATTAGATGGCTACACCTTC	CASSELDRLRLDGYTF
TRBV4-1	TRBJ1-2	once	-	TGCGCCAGCAGCCTAGACAGGACAATCTATGGCTACCCCTTC	CASSLDRTIYGYPF
TRBV7-8	TRBJ2-7	-	-	TGTGCCAGCAGCTTATTCATTCCTAACGAGCAGTACTTC	CASSLFIPNEQYF
TRBV6-4	TRBJ1-6	few	TRBD1	TGTGCCAGCAGTGACTCGGGGACAGCAAATTCACCCCTCCACTTT	CASSDSGTANSPLHF
TRBV19	TRBJ2-1	-	-	TGTGCCAGTAGTATCGAAAGGGGTGGCCATGAGCAGTTCTTC	CASSIERGGHEQFF
TRBV10-3	TRBJ1-4	-	TRBD1	TGTGCCATCAGTAGCCCGACAGGGGACCGGGAAAAACTGTTTTTT	CAISSPTGDREKLFF
TRBV5-4	TRBJ2-7	-	TRBD2	TGTGCCAGCAGCGCGGGACTAGCCTCCTACGAGCAGTACTTC	CASSAGLASYEQYF
TRBV15	TRBJ2-7	-	TRBD2	TGTGCCACCAGCAGAGAGGGAGGGGCCGGGGAGCAGTACTTC	CATSREGGAGEQYF
TRBV19	TRBJ2-2	-	TRBD1	TGTGCCAGTAGGGACAGGTTCACCGGGGAGCTGTTTTTT	CASRDRFTGELFF
TRBV5-1	TRBJ2-5	-	TRBD1	TGCGCCAGCAGCATCCTACAGGGGGCGAGGCAAGAGACCCAGTACTTC	CASSILQGARQETQYF
TRBV7-9	TRBJ2-1	-	-	TGTGCCAGCAGATCTCGGACAGAAGGAGACAATGAGCAGTTCTTC	CASRSRTEGDNEQFF
TRBV27	TRBJ2-7	-	TRBD2	TGTGCCAGCAGTTTGCCGGGACTACACTACGAGCAGTACTTC	CASSLPGLHYEQYF
TRBV15	TRBJ1-1	-	-	TGTGCCACCAGCAGAGATCGGACTGAAGCTTTCTTT	CATSRDRTEAFF
TRBV4-1	TRBJ2-3	-	TRBD2	TGCGCCAGCAGCCAAGATTATGGGGGGAGGGCCCGTTTGCAGTATTTT	CASSQDYGGRARLQYF
TRBV2	TRBJ2-5	once	-	TGTGCCAGCAGTGTGGGCAGGGGAATAGGTCAAGAGACCCAGTACTTC	CASSVGRGIGQETQYF
TRBV6-5	TRBJ1-1	-	TRBD1	TGTGCCAGCAGGATGTTCGGGACAGACACTGAAGCTTTCTTT	CASRMFGTDTEAFF